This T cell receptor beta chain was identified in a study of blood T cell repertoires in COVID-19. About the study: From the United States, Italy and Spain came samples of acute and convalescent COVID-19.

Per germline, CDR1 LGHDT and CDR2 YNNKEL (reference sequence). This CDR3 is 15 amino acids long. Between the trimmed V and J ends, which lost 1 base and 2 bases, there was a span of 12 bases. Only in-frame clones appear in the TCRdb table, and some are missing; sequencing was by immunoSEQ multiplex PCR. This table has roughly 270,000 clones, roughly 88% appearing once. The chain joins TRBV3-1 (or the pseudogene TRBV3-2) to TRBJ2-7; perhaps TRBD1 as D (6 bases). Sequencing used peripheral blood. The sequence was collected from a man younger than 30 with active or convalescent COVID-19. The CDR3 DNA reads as TGTGCCAGCAGCCAAGGTACAGGGCCAGCCTACGAGCAGTACTTC. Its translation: CASSQGTGPAYEQYF.